The TCR beta chain described here comes from a study of blood T cell repertoires in COVID-19 (dated by TCRdb to about 2020). About the investigation overall: Samples from collaborators originated in the United States, Italy and Spain and spanned both the acute and convalescent phases of COVID-19. Where available, HLA class I and class II types were obtained from metadata supplied by the sample provider rather than from assay-based typing. The repertoires were released in a freely available public database intended as a resource for research on the immune response to SARS-CoV-2. Subjects who had been exposed to COVID-19, were actively infected with it, or had recovered from it provided the deeply sampled blood TCRbeta repertoires that made up the dataset. Nearly every sample came with metadata listing a de-identified subject ID, COVID-19 status, age in years and sex. The material from the prospective study consisted of cDNA or gDNA derived from T cells, B-cell-depleted T cells, or PBMCs. Samples came from the ongoing ImmuneRACE study (first 160 participants) plus 1,254 subjects from 6 global collaborators. Broader findings and caveats from the paper: How much clinical and demographic metadata was included differed by source and by participant, and the metadata was provided uncurated.

TCRbeta CDR3 regions were amplified from genomic DNA by means of the immunoSEQ Assay, a bias-controlled multiplex PCR. The published analysis was carried out like this. The number of nucleated cells in each sample was estimated from the amplification of reference gene primers within the assay. To quantify the absolute abundance of each unique TCRbeta CDR3 rearrangement, sequence reads were collapsed and filtered. For each sample, productive Simpson clonality was calculated by taking the square root of Simpson's diversity index across productive rearrangements. Sourced from immuneACCESS, this table was stored by TCRdb with only in-frame sequences that have V and J called. A share of the clones is absent; for the studies checked, an unresolved V gene accounts for under half, and the remainder has no known explanation. That table is the source of V, J and clone size, and D and trimming were worked out from the DNA. This sample holds roughly 120,000 clones; around 87% were observed only once. The ten largest account for just under 30% of the sample.

The CDR3 runs 15 residues from the cysteine to the phenylalanine. The entry retains the CDR3 DNA only, 45 bases that are in frame from base 1. CDR1 and CDR2 were assigned from the germline V gene (reference sequence) as MNHEY and SMNVEV. Trimming costs V 4 bases and J 5 bases, and their ends lie 14 bases apart. Each collaborating institution followed its own protocols to collect whole blood in K2EDTA tubes. For TCRbeta analysis, collaborators shipped samples as frozen whole blood, isolated PBMCs, or DNA extracted from either of those sample types. As for this clone: It has no known antigen specificity. No much larger clone is present one base from it, and per-base qualities are unavailable.

The source is a woman in her 70s with acute or convalescent COVID-19. The chain is encoded by TRBV27 joined to TRBJ2-2, and perhaps TRBD2 as D gene, on 6 matching bases. What was sequenced was peripheral blood. The CDR3 region reads CASSSVGGGTGELFF. The DNA sequence is given as TGTGCCAGCAGTTCAGTGGGGGGAGGAACCGGGGAGCTGTTTTTT.